The sequence of this TCR beta chain was determined in a study of blood T cell repertoires in COVID-19. Study overall: Acute-phase and convalescent COVID-19 samples originated in the United States, Italy and Spain. PBMCs, B-cell-depleted T cells, or T cells provided the cDNA or gDNA that made up the material.

Original data processing: Reference gene primers were amplified, and this amplification served to estimate nucleated cell counts. The table came from immunoSEQ multiplex PCR; TCRdb's copy has only in-frame clones and leaves some out. V and J calls and clone size are as listed in that table; D and trimming were resolved from the DNA. The profile shows roughly 200,000 clones, around 84% of them singletons. V lost 4 bases and J 0 bases, leaving 10 bases between the germline ends. Germline CDR1 LNHDA, CDR2 SQIVND (reference sequence). The CDR3 loop spans 16 amino acids. The clonotype comes from a human donor in a cohort sampled during active COVID-19. The rearrangement joins TRBV19 to TRBJ1-6; no clear D gene. Specimen: peripheral blood. In DNA form, the CDR3 reads TGTGCCAGTAGTAAAGACCGGAGCTCCTATAATTCACCCCTCCACTTT. Protein: CASSKDRSSYNSPLHF.